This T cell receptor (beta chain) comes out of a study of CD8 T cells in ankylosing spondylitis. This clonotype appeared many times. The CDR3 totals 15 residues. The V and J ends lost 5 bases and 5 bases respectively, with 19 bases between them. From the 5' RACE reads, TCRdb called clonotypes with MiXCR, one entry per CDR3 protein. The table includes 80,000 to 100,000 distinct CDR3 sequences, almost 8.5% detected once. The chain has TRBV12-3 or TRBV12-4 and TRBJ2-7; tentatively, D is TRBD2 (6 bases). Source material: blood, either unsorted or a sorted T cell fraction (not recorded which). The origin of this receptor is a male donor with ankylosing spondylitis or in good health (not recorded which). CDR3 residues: CASSPSGLPGDEQYF. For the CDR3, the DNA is TGTGCCAGCAGTCCCTCGGGACTCCCTGGGGACGAGCAGTACTTC.